This is a list of T cell receptor beta chains from one sample in a study of blood T cells in healthy people across ages. One entry per CDR3 protein, called by TCRdb with MiXCR from the 5' RACE reads. The sample consists of under 800,000 distinct CDR3 sequences, over 20% of them appearing once. The sample taken for sequencing was blood. Receptors were obtained from a man aged 70-80 years in good health. The CDR3 runs from the conserved cysteine through the conserved F or W. The order of the fields is D gene, J gene, clone size, V gene, CDR3 DNA, CDR3 protein. D genes are given only for firm matches. Rows give clone size only sometimes, using once, few, many, or a class for an expanded clone.

d_gene: NA
j_gene: TRBJ2-1
abundance: NA
v_gene: TRBV12-3/TRBV12-4
CDR3nt: TGTGCCAGCAGTGCCACAGGGTTAAATGAGCAGTTCTTC
CDR3aa: CASSATGLNEQFF

d_gene: TRBD2
j_gene: TRBJ2-7
abundance: NA
v_gene: TRBV15
CDR3nt: TGTGCCACCAGCAGAGATCGTCTAGCGGGAGTCGGGGACGAGCAGTACTTC
CDR3aa: CATSRDRLAGVGDEQYF

d_gene: NA
j_gene: TRBJ2-7
abundance: NA
v_gene: TRBV11-2
CDR3nt: TGTGCCAGCAGCTTCGGAACTAGTTCCTCTTTGGACGAGCAGTACTTC
CDR3aa: CASSFGTSSSLDEQYF

d_gene: NA
j_gene: TRBJ2-1
abundance: few
v_gene: TRBV7-2
CDR3nt: TGTACCAGCAGCTTGGGCGTCGGGGCCTACAATGAGCAGTTCTTC
CDR3aa: CTSSLGVGAYNEQFF

d_gene: TRBD2
j_gene: TRBJ2-6
abundance: few
v_gene: TRBV3-1
CDR3nt: TGTGCCAGCAGCCCTAGACTAGCGGTCCAATCTGGGGCCAACGTCCTGACTTTC
CDR3aa: CASSPRLAVQSGANVLTF

d_gene: NA
j_gene: TRBJ2-5
abundance: many
v_gene: TRBV4-1
CDR3nt: TGCGCCAGCAGCCAAGGAGGCGGGAACCAAGAGACCCAGTACTTC
CDR3aa: CASSQGGGNQETQYF

d_gene: NA
j_gene: TRBJ2-5
abundance: few
v_gene: TRBV3-1
CDR3nt: TGTGCCAGCAGCCAAGGGCGGGAAGGTTTGCGAGAGACCCAGTACTTC
CDR3aa: CASSQGREGLRETQYF

d_gene: NA
j_gene: TRBJ2-1
abundance: many
v_gene: TRBV20-1
CDR3nt: TGCAGTCCCCATCCGGAGCTCCTCTCCTACAATGAGCAGTTCTTC
CDR3aa: CSPHPELLSYNEQFF

d_gene: TRBD2
j_gene: TRBJ2-5
abundance: many
v_gene: TRBV6-1
CDR3nt: TGTGCCAGCAGTGAAGAAAGCGGGAGGGCGGGTCAAGAGACCCAGTACTTC
CDR3aa: CASSEESGRAGQETQYF

d_gene: NA
j_gene: TRBJ2-6
abundance: few
v_gene: TRBV12-3/TRBV12-4
CDR3nt: TGTGCCAGCAGCTGGGACGGACTCCTGACTTTC
CDR3aa: CASSWDGLLTF

d_gene: NA
j_gene: TRBJ2-1
abundance: NA
v_gene: TRBV12-3/TRBV12-4
CDR3nt: TGTGCCAGCAGTTTATTCCCGTCCGATGAGCAGTTCTTC
CDR3aa: CASSLFPSDEQFF

d_gene: NA
j_gene: TRBJ2-7
abundance: NA
v_gene: TRBV7-3
CDR3nt: TGTGCCAGCAGCTCCCGCGGGACCAACTACGAGCAGTACTTC
CDR3aa: CASSSRGTNYEQYF

d_gene: NA
j_gene: TRBJ2-3
abundance: few
v_gene: TRBV14
CDR3nt: TGTGCCAGCAGCCAAGGAGGAAAAAGAGCAGATACGCAGTATTTT
CDR3aa: CASSQGGKRADTQYF

d_gene: TRBD2
j_gene: TRBJ2-1
abundance: NA
v_gene: TRBV7-3
CDR3nt: TGTGCCAGCAGCTTAATGGCTAGCGGGAGGGGGAATGAGCAGTTCTTC
CDR3aa: CASSLMASGRGNEQFF

d_gene: NA
j_gene: TRBJ1-5
abundance: few
v_gene: TRBV7-9
CDR3nt: NA
CDR3aa: CASSFGTGSQPRHF

d_gene: NA
j_gene: TRBJ2-7
abundance: many
v_gene: TRBV3-1
CDR3nt: TGTGCCAGCAGCCAAGAAACCCCCCCGCGACCCTCCTACGAGCAGTACTTC
CDR3aa: CASSQETPPRPSYEQYF

d_gene: TRBD1
j_gene: TRBJ2-3
abundance: few
v_gene: TRBV28
CDR3nt: TGTGCCAGCTCTGACCAAGGGACAGGGGGAACAGATACGCAGTATTTT
CDR3aa: CASSDQGTGGTDTQYF

d_gene: TRBD2
j_gene: TRBJ2-6
abundance: NA
v_gene: TRBV6-2/TRBV6-3
CDR3nt: TGTGCCAGCAGTTCACTCGGGAGGGGTGGGGCCAACGTCCTGACTTTT
CDR3aa: CASSSLGRGGANVLTF

d_gene: NA
j_gene: TRBJ2-1
abundance: few
v_gene: TRBV20-1
CDR3nt: TGCAGTGCTAGAGATATTAGGAATGAGCAGTTCTTC
CDR3aa: CSARDIRNEQFF

d_gene: TRBD1
j_gene: TRBJ2-6
abundance: NA
v_gene: TRBV18
CDR3nt: TGTGCCAGCTCGTCCAGGGGGTTTGGGGCCAACGTCCTGACTTTC
CDR3aa: CASSSRGFGANVLTF

d_gene: TRBD1
j_gene: TRBJ2-2
abundance: few
v_gene: TRBV9
CDR3nt: TGTGCCAGCAGCGTATCGGGACAGGGGATCGGGGAGCTGTTTTTT
CDR3aa: CASSVSGQGIGELFF

d_gene: TRBD1
j_gene: TRBJ2-5
abundance: few
v_gene: TRBV28
CDR3nt: TGTGCCAGCAGTTTCGAAGGGGGCATGGGAGAGACCCAGTACTTC
CDR3aa: CASSFEGGMGETQYF

d_gene: TRBD2
j_gene: TRBJ2-5
abundance: NA
v_gene: TRBV12-3/TRBV12-4
CDR3nt: TGTGCCAGCAGTTCCGCGGGAGACGGCCAAGAGACCCAGTACTTC
CDR3aa: CASSSAGDGQETQYF

d_gene: NA
j_gene: TRBJ2-5
abundance: many
v_gene: TRBV6-1
CDR3nt: TGTGCCAGCAGGGGGCAAGAGACCCAGTACTTC
CDR3aa: CASRGQETQYF

d_gene: NA
j_gene: TRBJ2-1
abundance: few
v_gene: TRBV10-1
CDR3nt: TGCGCCAGCAGTGAGTCGATGGATGAGCAGTTCTTC
CDR3aa: CASSESMDEQFF

d_gene: NA
j_gene: TRBJ2-7
abundance: NA
v_gene: TRBV12-3/TRBV12-4
CDR3nt: TGTGCCAGCAGGGGCCCGGGACACCAAACCTACGAGCAGTACTTC
CDR3aa: CASRGPGHQTYEQYF

d_gene: NA
j_gene: TRBJ1-4
abundance: few
v_gene: TRBV4-3
CDR3nt: TGCGCCAGCAGCCAAGATCGGGTAGATAATGAAAAACTGTTTTTT
CDR3aa: CASSQDRVDNEKLFF

d_gene: NA
j_gene: TRBJ2-5
abundance: NA
v_gene: TRBV18
CDR3nt: TGTGCCAGCTCACCCCCATGGTCCGAGGAGACCCAGTACTTC
CDR3aa: CASSPPWSEETQYF

d_gene: TRBD1
j_gene: TRBJ2-7
abundance: NA
v_gene: TRBV10-3
CDR3nt: TGTGCCATCAGTGAGTCTCCCACGACAGGGCCCTTCCGTTTAGGGCAGTACTTC
CDR3aa: CAISESPTTGPFRLGQYF